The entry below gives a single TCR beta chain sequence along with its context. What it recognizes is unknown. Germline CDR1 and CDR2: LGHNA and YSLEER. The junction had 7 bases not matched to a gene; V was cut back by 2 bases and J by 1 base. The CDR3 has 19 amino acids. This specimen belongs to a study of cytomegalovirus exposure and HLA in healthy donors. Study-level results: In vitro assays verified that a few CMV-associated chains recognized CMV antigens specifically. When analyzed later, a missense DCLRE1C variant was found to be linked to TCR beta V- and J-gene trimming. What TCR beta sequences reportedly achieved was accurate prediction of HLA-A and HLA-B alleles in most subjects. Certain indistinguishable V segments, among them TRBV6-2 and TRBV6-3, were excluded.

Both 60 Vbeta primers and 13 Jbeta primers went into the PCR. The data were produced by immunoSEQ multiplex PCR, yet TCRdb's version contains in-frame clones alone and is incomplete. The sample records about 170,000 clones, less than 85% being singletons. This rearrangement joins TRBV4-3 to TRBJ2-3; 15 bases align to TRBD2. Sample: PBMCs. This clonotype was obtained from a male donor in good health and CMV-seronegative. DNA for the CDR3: TGCGCCAGCAGCCAATTAGGACTAGCGGGAGGGGCTGGCACAGATACGCAGTATTTT. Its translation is CASSQLGLAGGAGTDTQYF.